This T cell receptor beta chain was found in a study of CD8+ T cells in alopecia areata. Whole-study findings and limits: Relative to normal scalp, lesional scalp, especially alopecia totalis/universalis, showed higher clonality. Scalp sequencing captures resident alphabeta T cells of normal skin too. Mice showed clearer TCR sharing than patients did, a gap that was possibly HLA-related.

Sequencing used cDNA as its template, made by extracting RNA and reverse transcribing it. TCRdb's table, derived via immunoSEQ multiplex PCR, lists solely in-frame clones and lacks some. Observed are more than 250,000 clones, no singletons, with the top ten taking approximately 1.2%. This clone was detected only a few times. What it binds is unknown. Gene names are mouse gene names. The read gets to within 4 residues of the CDR3 end, and the germline J gene fills in the rest. Germline values: CDR1 FNHDT, CDR2 SITEND (reference sequence). Trimming pared 2 bases from V and 0 bases from J, leaving 7 bases between. This CDR3 is 14 amino acids long. The study sorted pooled cutaneous lymph node cells by CD4, CD8alpha, NKG2D, NKG2ACE and other markers.

The TCR sequence derives from a C3H/HeJ mouse with alopecia areata. The mouse line has the MHC haplotype H2-k. Material for sequencing was CD4+ T cells sorted from a lymph node. The J gene is TRBJ2-4, the V gene TRBV19; D remains unclear. The CDR3 DNA, read in part, is TGTGCCAGCAGTATCCCAACTAGTCAAAAC. Translating gives CASSIPTSQN. The entire CDR3 is CASSIPTSQNTLYF.